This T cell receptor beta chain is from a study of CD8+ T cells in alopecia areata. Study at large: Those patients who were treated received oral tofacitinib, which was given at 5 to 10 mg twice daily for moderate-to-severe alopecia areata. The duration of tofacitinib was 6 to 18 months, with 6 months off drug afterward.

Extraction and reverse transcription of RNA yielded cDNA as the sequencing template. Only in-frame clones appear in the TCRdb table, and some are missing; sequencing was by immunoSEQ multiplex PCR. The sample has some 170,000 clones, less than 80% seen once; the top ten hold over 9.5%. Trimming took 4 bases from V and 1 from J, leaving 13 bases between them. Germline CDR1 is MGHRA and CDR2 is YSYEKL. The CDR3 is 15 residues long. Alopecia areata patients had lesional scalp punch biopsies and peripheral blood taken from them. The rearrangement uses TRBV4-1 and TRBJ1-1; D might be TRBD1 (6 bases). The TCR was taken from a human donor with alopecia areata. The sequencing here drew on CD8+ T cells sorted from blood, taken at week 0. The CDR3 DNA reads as TGCGCCAGCAGCCGATTCAGGGGAGGGAACACTGAAGCTTTCTTT. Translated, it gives CASSRFRGGNTEAFF.